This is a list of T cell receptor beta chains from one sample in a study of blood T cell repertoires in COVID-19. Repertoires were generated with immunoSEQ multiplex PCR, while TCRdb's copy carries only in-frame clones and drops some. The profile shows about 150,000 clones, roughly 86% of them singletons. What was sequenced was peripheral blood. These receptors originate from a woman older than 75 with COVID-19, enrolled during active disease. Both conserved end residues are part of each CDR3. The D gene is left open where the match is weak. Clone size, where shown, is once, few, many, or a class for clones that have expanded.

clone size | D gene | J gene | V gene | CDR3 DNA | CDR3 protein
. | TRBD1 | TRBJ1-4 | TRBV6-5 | TGTGCCAGCAGCCGGGACAGGGGAGAAGGAAAACTGTTTTTT | CASSRDRGEGKLFF
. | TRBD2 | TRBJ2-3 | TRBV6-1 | TGTGCCAGCAGTGAACAAGCGGGGATCCTTGCTACGCAGTATTTT | CASSEQAGILATQYF
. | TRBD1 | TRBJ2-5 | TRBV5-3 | TGTGCCAGAAGCGGCGGGACAGGTCATCCTGGGGAGACCCAGTACTTC | CARSGGTGHPGETQYF
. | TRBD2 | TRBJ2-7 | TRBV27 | TGTGTCAGCAGTCATGGACTAGCGGGAGGTCTTTACGAGCAGTACTTC | CVSSHGLAGGLYEQYF
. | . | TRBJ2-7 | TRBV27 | TGTGCCAGCAGTTTGGTTAGCGGAGAGTCCTACGAGCAGTACTTC | CASSLVSGESYEQYF
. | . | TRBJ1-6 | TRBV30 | TGTGCCTGGAAGGAGACCACTTATAATTCACCCCTCCACTTT | CAWKETTYNSPLHF
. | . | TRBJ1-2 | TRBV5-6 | TGTGCCAGCAGCTTCGAGCTTTATGGCTACACCTTC | CASSFELYGYTF
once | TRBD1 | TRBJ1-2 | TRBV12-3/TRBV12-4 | TGTGCCAGCAGCCAGGACAGGGAGGACGGCTACACCTTC | CASSQDREDGYTF
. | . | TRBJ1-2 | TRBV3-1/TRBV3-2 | TGTGCCAGCAGCCCCCGGGGGTGGGGGGATGGCTACACCTTC | CASSPRGWGDGYTF
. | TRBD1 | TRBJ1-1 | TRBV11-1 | TGTGCCAGCAGCAAAAACAGGGGCCTAATGAACACTGAAGCTTTCTTT | CASSKNRGLMNTEAFF
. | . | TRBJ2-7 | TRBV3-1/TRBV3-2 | TGTGCCAGCACCCCATACGGGAGATCCTACGAGCAGTACTTC | CASTPYGRSYEQYF
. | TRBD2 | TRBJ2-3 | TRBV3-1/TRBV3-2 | TGTGCCAGCAGCCAAGGCGGGAGCGGCACAGATACGCAGTATTTT | CASSQGGSGTDTQYF
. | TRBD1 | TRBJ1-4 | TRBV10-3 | TGTGCCATCATCTTACGGGACAGGGTGTACGGAAAACTGTTTTTT | CAIILRDRVYGKLFF
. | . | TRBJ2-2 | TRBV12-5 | TGTGCTAGTGGTTTGCCACTCGGACAGTTGAACACCGGGGAGCTGTTTTTT | CASGLPLGQLNTGELFF
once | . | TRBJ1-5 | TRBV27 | TGTGCCAGCAGTTCTGGGGGAGGGGGAATCGATCAGCCCCAGCATTTT | CASSSGGGGIDQPQHF
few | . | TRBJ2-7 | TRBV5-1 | TGCGCCAGCAGCAGGACAGACTCCTACGAGCAGTACTTC | CASSRTDSYEQYF
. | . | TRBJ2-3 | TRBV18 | TGTGCCAGCTCACTTTTAACTAGCACAGATACGCAGTATTTT | CASSLLTSTDTQYF
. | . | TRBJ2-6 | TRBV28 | TGTGCCAGCAGTTCTACAGGGTCTGGGGCCAACGTCCTGACTTTC | CASSSTGSGANVLTF
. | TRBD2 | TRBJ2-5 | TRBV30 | TGTGCCTGGAGTGGGCTAGCGGTAGAGACCCAGTACTTC | CAWSGLAVETQYF
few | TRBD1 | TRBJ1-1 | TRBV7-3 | TGTGCCAGCAGCCGAGATTCGACAGGGTACACTGAAGCTTTCTTT | CASSRDSTGYTEAFF
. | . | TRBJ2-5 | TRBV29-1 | TGCAGCGTCAACCCGGGAACACACGGCGAGACCCAGTACTTC | CSVNPGTHGETQYF
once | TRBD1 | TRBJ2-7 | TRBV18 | TGTGCCAGCTCAATGACAGGGCTGCACGAGCAGTACTTC | CASSMTGLHEQYF
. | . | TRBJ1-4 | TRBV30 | TGTGCCTGGACCCCTCGGGGGGGCTGGGTTGAAAAACTGTTTTTT | CAWTPRGGWVEKLFF
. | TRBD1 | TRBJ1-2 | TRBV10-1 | TGCGCCAGCAGGATGGACAGGGGGCGCTTCTATGGCTACACCTTC | CASRMDRGRFYGYTF
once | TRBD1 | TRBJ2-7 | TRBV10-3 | TGTGCCATCAGCCGGGACAGGGGGCGCGAGCAGTACTTC | CAISRDRGREQYF
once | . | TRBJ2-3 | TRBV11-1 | TGTGCCAGCAGCCTACTAAGAGGAGATACGCAGTATTTT | CASSLLRGDTQYF
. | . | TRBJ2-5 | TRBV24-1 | TGTGCCACCAGTGATACCCGCGGGGTCCAAGAGACCCAGTACTTC | CATSDTRGVQETQYF
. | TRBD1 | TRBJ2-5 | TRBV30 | TGTGCCTGGAGTCCGGGGACAGCTCAAGAGACCCAGTACTTC | CAWSPGTAQETQYF
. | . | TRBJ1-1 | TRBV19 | TGTGCCAGTAGTATTGAAGGACTCATGAACACTGAAGCTTTCTTT | CASSIEGLMNTEAFF
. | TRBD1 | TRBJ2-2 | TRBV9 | TGTGCCAGCACCCTAGGACAGGGGAGCTACACCGGGGAGCTGTTTTTT | CASTLGQGSYTGELFF
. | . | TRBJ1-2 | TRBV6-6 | TGTGCCAGCAGTAAACAGGATTTCTATGGCTACACCTTC | CASSKQDFYGYTF
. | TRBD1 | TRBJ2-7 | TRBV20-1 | TGCAGTGCTATTGACAGGGCTGGCGAGCAGTACTTC | CSAIDRAGEQYF
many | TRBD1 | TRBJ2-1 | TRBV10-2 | TGCGCCAGCAGAGCTGGGACAGGGGGGTACAATGAGCAGTTCTTC | CASRAGTGGYNEQFF
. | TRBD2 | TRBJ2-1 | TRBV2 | TGTGCCAGCAGTTTTGGGCAACTGCGGGGGGGGTCTGAGCAGTTCTTC | CASSFGQLRGGSEQFF
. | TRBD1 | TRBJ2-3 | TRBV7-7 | TGTGCTAGCAGCTTAATGGGACAGGCCACAGATACGCAGTATTTT | CASSLMGQATDTQYF
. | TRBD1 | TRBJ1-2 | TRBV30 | TGTGCCTGGAGTGCGCATACACTCGGGACAGCAAACTATGGCTACACCTTC | CAWSAHTLGTANYGYTF
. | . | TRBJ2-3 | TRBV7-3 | TGTGCCAGCAGTTCGGTCCCCACAGATACGCAGTATTTT | CASSSVPTDTQYF
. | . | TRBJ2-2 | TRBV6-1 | TGTGCCAGCAGTGACGGACCTGGACAGAGCACCGGGGAGCTGTTTTTT | CASSDGPGQSTGELFF
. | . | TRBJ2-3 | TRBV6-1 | TGTGCCAGCAGTGAACCCCCCCAGGGGAGCACAGATACGCAGTATTTT | CASSEPPQGSTDTQYF
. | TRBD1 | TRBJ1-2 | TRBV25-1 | TGTGCCAGCAGTGGAGCCCCTCGACAGGGCGAAGCTAACTATGGCTACACCTTC | CASSGAPRQGEANYGYTF
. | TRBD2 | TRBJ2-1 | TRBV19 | TGTGCCAGTAGTATAGTGCTAGCGGGAGGGTACAATGAGCAGTTCTTC | CASSIVLAGGYNEQFF
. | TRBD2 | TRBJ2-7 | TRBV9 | TGTGCCAGCAGCGGCCCGGGACTAGCGTCCTACGAGCAGTACTTC | CASSGPGLASYEQYF
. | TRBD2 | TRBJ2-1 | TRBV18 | TGTGCCAGCTCACTACTAGCGGGGGAATACAATGAGCAGTTCTTC | CASSLLAGEYNEQFF
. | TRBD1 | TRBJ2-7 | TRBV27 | TGTGCCAGCAGTTTCCTCGGGACAGGTGACGAGCAGTACTTC | CASSFLGTGDEQYF
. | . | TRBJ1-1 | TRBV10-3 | TGTGCCATCAGTGAGCTCGACTCGGCTATGAACACTGAAGCTTTCTTT | CAISELDSAMNTEAFF
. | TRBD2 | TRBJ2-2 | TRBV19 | TGTGCCAGTAGTATCCTAGCGGGAGGTGGCACCGGGGAGCTGTTTTTT | CASSILAGGGTGELFF
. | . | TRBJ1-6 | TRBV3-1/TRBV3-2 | TGTGCCAGCAGACAAATATCAGGGGTGGGTAATTCACCCCTCCACTTT | CASRQISGVGNSPLHF
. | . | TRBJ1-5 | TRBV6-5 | TGTGCCAGCAGCGAGGGGGACCTCAATCAGCCCCAGCATTTT | CASSEGDLNQPQHF
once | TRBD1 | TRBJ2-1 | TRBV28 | TGTGCCAGCAGTTTCACGGACAGGAGGGAGCAGTTCTTC | CASSFTDRREQFF
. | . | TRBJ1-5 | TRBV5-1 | TGCGCCAGCAGCATCGGAGGGTTGCAGCCCCAGCATTTT | CASSIGGLQPQHF
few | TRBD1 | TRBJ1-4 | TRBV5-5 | TGTGCCAGCAGCTTGCCGACAGGGGGTAATGAAAAACTGTTTTTT | CASSLPTGGNEKLFF
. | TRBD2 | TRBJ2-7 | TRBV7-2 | TGTGCCAGCAGCTCCCCACTGGCGGGAGGCTACTCCTACGAGCAGTACTTC | CASSSPLAGGYSYEQYF
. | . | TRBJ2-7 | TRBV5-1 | TGCGCCAGCAGGTCCCACCTCGGACTGTACGAGCAGTACTTC | CASRSHLGLYEQYF